Sequencing of this T cell receptor (beta chain) was carried out in a study of regulatory T cells in long-lasting Graves disease. CDR3 length: 17 residues. CDR1 and CDR2 from the germline V gene are SGHAT and FQDESV (reference sequence). J gave up 8 bases and V 0 bases, and 9 bases lay outside the gene matches. CDR3 regions were amplified by Arm-PCR using iRepertoire HTBI primers to build TCR beta libraries. Each CDR3 protein gets one entry after TCRdb re-called the multiplex PCR reads with MiXCR. Here the sample spans around 400,000 distinct CDR3 sequences, over 12% being singletons. This clonotype was picked up many times. Time point denoted: newly diagnosed GD, antithyroid drugs for less than 3 months. The authors made the TCR library using RNA they extracted from PBMCs. The sample also formed part of further work on T cells in Graves' hyperthyroidism and ophthalmopathy.

The J gene is TRBJ2-4, the V gene TRBV11-1; 11 nucleotides line up with TRBD2. This clonotype originated in a woman between 35 and 50 years old with Graves disease. Here the sequenced sample was peripheral blood mononuclear cells (PBMCs), taken at new diagnosis, from a patient treated with antithyroid drugs. The DNA of the CDR3 is TGTGCCAGCAGCTTAGCGGGTAGCGGGAGGGCAGGAGACATTCAGTACTTC. Translated, it gives CASSLAGSGRAGDIQYF.